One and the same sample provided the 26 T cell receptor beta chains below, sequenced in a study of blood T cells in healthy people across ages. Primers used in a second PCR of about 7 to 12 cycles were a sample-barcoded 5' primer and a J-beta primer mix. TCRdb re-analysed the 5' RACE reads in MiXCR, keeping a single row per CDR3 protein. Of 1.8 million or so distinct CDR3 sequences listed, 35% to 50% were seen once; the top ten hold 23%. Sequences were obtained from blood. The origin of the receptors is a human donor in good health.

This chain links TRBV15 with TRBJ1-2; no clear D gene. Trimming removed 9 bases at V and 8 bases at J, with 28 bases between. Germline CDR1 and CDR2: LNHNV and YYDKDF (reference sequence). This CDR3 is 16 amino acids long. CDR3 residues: CATTEDPPLTEHGYTF. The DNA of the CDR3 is TGTGCCACAACGGAAGACCCACCGCTTACGGAACACGGCTACACCTTC. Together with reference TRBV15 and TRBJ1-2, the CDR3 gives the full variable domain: DAMVIQNPRYQVTQFGKPVTLSCSQTLNHNVMYWYQQKSSQAPKLLFHYYDKDFNNEADTPDNFQSRRPNTSFCFLDIRSPGLGDTAMYLCATTEDPPLTEHGYTFGSGTRLTVV.

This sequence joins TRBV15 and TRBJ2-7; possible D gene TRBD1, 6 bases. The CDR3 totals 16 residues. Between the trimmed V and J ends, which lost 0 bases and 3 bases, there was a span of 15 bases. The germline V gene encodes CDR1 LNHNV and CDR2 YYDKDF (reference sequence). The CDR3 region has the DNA TGTGCCACCAGCAGAGATATAACAGGGTGGAACTACGAGCAGTACTTC. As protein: CATSRDITGWNYEQYF.

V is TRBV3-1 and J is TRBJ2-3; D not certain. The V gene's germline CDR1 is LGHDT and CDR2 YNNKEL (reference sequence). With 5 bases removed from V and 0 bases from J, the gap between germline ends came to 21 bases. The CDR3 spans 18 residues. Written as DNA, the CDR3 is TGTGCCAGCAGCTTACTTTCACGACGGTCCGCTAGCACAGATACGCAGTATTTT. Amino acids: CASSLLSRRSASTDTQYF.

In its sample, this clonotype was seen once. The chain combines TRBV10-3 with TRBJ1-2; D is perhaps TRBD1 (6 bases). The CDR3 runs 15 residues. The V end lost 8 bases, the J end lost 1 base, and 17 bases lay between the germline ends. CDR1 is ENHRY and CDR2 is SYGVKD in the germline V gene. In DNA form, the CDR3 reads TGTGCCATCCATTTTGACGGGGGGCTTAACTATGGCTACACCTTC. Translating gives CAIHFDGGLNYGYTF.

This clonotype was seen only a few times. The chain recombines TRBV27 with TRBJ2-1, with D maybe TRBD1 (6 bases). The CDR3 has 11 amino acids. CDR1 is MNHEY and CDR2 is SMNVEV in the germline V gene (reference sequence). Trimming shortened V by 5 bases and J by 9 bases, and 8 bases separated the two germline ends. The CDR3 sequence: CASSEGVEQFF. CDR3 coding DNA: TGTGCCAGCAGTGAGGGGGTTGAGCAGTTCTTC.

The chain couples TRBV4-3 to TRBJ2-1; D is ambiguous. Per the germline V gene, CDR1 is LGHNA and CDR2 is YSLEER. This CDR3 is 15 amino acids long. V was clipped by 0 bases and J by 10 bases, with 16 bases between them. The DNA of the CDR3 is TGCGCCAGCAGCCAAGATTTGTCCCTTCGATCGGAGCAGTTCTTC. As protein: CASSQDLSLRSEQFF.

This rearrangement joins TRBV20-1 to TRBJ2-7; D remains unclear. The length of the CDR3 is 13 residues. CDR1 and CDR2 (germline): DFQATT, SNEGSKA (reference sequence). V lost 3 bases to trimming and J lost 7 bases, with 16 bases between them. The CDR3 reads CSASGDLPPEQYF. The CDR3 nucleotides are TGCAGTGCTAGCGGCGACCTCCCCCCGGAGCAGTACTTC.

The CDR3 region has the DNA TGTGCCAGCAGTTCGGGCGGGGGGCCGGTAGATACGCAGTATTTT. It translates to CASSSGGGPVDTQYF. V usage is TRBV28 and J usage is TRBJ2-3; 8 bases agree with TRBD2. The V segment lost 4 bases and the J segment 5 bases; nucleotides outside the gene matches: 8. This CDR3 is built from 15 residues. CDR1 and CDR2 from the germline V gene are MDHEN and SYDVKM.

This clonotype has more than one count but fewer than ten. The CDR3 sequence: CASNREMDLKQFF. CDR3 coding DNA: TGTGCCAGCAACAGGGAAATGGACCTCAAGCAGTTCTTC. The chain is built from TRBV12-3 or TRBV12-4 and TRBJ2-1; D possibly corresponds to TRBD1 (6 bases). The V gene lost 7 bases and the J gene lost 11 bases, with 18 bases spanning the gap. The CDR3 contains 13 residues.

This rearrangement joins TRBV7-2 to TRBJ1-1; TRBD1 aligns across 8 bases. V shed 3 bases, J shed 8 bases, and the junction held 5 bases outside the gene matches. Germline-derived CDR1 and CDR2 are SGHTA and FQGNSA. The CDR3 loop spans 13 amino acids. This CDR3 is CASSFWTGMEAFF. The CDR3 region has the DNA TGTGCCAGCAGCTTCTGGACAGGGATGGAAGCTTTCTTT.

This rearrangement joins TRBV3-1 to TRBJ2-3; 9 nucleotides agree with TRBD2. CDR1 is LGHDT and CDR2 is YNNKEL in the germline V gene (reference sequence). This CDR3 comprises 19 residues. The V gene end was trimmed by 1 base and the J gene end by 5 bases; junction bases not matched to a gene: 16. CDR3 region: CASSQGVLAGGKVGDTQYF. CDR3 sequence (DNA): TGTGCCAGCAGCCAAGGCGTACTTGCGGGGGGGAAGGTAGGAGATACGCAGTATTTT.

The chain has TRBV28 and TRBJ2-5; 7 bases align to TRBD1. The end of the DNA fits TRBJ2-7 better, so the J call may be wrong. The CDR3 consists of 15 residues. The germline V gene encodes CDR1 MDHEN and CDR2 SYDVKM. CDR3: CASSSPTEGADEQYF. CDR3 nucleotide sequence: TGTGCCAGCAGCTCCCCCACCGAGGGGGCCGACGAGCAGTACTTC.

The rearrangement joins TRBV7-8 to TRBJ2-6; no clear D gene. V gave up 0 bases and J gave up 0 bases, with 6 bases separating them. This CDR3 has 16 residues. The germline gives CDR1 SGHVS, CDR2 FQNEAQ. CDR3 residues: CASSLAAPSGANVLTF. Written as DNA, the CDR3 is TGTGCCAGCAGCTTAGCGGCCCCCTCTGGGGCCAACGTCCTGACTTTC.

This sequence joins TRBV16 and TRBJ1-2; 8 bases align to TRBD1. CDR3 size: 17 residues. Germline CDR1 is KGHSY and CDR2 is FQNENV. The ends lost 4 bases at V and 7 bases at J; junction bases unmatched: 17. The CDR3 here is CASSPTEARGPSSGYTF. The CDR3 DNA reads TGTGCCAGCAGCCCCACCGAGGCCAGGGGGCCCAGTAGTGGCTACACCTTC.

CDR3 sequence: CSARVVDRGPGNTIYF. The CDR3 nucleotides read TGCAGTGCTAGAGTAGTGGACAGGGGGCCAGGAAACACCATATATTTT. The rearrangement uses TRBV20-1 and TRBJ1-3; 11 bases line up with TRBD1. Germline trimming cut 1 base from V and 4 bases from J; bases unmatched to any gene: 6. Germline-derived CDR1 and CDR2 are DFQATT and SNEGSKA (reference sequence). The CDR3 extends over 16 amino acids.

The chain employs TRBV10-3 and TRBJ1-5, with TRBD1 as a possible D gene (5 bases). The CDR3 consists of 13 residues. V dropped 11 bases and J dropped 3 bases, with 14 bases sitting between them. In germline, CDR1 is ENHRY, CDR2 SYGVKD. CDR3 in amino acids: CAGRRDPNQPQHF. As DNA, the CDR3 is TGTGCCGGCCGCCGGGACCCCAATCAGCCCCAGCATTTT.

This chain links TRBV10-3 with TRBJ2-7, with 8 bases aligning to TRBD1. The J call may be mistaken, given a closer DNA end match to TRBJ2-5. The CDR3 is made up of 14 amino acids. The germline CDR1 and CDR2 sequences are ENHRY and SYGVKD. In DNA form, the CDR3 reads TGTGCCATCAGTTCGGACAGGGCGGGGGAGACCCAGTACTTC. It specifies CAISSDRAGETQYF.

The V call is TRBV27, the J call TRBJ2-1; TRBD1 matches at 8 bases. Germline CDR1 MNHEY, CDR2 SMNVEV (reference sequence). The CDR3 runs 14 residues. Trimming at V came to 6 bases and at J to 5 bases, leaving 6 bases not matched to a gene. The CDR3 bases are TGTGCCAGCAGGGAAGACAGGGGAAACAATGAGCAGTTCTTC. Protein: CASREDRGNNEQFF.

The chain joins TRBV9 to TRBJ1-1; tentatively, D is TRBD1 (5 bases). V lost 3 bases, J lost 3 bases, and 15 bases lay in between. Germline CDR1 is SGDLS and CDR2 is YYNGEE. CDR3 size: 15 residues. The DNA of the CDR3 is TGTGCCAGCAGCGCCCAAGTGGGGCGGGACACTGAAGCTTTCTTT. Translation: CASSAQVGRDTEAFF.

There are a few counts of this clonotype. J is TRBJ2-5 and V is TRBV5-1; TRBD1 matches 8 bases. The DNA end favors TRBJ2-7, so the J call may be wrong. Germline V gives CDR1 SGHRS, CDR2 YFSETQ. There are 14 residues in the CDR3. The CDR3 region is CASSLRQGPAEQYF. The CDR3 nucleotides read TGCGCCAGCAGCTTGCGACAGGGGCCAGCCGAGCAGTACTTC.

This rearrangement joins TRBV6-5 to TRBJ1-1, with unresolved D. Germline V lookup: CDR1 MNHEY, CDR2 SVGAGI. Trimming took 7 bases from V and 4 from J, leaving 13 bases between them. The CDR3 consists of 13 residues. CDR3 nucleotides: TGTGCCAGCATGGGATGGTCCTTCACTGAAGCTTTCTTT. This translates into CASMGWSFTEAFF.

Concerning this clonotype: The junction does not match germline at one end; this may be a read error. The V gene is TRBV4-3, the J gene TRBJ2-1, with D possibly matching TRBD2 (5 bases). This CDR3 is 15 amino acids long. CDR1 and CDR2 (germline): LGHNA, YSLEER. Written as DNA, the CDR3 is TGCGCCAGCAGCCTGTTCCACGGGGAAGAAAATGAGCGGTTCTTC. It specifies CASSLFHGEENERFF.

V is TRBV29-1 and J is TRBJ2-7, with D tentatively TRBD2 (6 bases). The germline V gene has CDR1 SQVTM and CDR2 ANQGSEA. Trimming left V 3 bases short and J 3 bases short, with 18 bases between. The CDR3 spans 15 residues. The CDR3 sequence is CSVEGGRIGDYEQYF. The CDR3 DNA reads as TGCAGCGTTGAGGGGGGTAGAATTGGTGACTACGAGCAGTACTTC.

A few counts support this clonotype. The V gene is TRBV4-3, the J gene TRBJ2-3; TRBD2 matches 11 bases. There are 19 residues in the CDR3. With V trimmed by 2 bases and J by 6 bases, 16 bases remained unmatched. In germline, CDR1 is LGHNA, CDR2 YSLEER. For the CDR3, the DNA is TGCGCCAGCAGCCAACCCAATAAGATCACTAGCGGGGGTACGGATACGCAGTATTTT. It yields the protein CASSQPNKITSGGTDTQYF.

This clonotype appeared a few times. The CDR3 DNA sequence: TGTGCCAGCAGCCAAGGCTGGCAGGGGGTCGAGCAGTACTTC. It is translated as CASSQGWQGVEQYF. This chain joins TRBV4-2 and TRBJ2-4; 7 bases agree with TRBD1. Gene TRBJ2-7 matches the end of the DNA better, so the J call may be wrong. Germline loops: CDR1 LGHNA, CDR2 YNFKEQ. This CDR3 spans 14 amino acids.

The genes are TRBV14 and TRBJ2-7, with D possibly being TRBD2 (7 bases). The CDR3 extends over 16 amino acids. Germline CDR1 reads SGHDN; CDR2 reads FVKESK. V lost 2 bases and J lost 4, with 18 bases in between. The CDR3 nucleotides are TGTGCCAGCAGCCAAAAGTTCGGGGGGCGAGTGTACGAGCAGTACTTC. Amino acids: CASSQKFGGRVYEQYF.